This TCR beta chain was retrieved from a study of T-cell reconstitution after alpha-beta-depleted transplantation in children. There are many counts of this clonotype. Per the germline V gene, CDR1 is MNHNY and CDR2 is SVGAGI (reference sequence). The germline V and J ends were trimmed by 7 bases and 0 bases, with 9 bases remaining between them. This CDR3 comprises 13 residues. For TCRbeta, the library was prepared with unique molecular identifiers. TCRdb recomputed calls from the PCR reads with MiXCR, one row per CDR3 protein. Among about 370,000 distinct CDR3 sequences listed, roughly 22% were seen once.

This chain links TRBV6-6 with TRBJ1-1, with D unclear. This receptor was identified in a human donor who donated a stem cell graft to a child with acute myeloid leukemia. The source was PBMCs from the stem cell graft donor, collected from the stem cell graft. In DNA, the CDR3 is TGTGCCAGCAAAAGAAGGGTGAACACTGAAGCTTTCTTT. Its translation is CASKRRVNTEAFF.